The sequence of this T cell receptor (beta chain) was determined in a study of spatial heterogeneity in lung cancer (dated by TCRdb to the late 2010s). About the study as a whole: Beta-chain transcripts were consistently detected in greater numbers than alpha-chain transcripts, which likely reflects a higher abundance of beta-chain transcripts. In the raw uncorrected reads, each unique combination of TCR and UMI appeared more than ten times on average. In non-small cell lung cancer, the study quantitatively compared TCR alpha and beta repertoires across several tumor regions, matched nontumor lung, and blood. Nonsynonymous mutation counts, determined by whole-exome sequencing of tumor tissue, were related to TCR repertoire features. Both alpha and beta chains were TCR-sequenced in around 220 tumor regions, fewer than 80 matched nontumor lung samples and roughly 50 PBMC samples obtained at surgery. Results and caveats for the whole study, not just this receptor: Confirming at a functional level the hypothesis that regional TCRs recognize regional mutations was considered to require additional single-cell paired TCR alpha and beta sequencing. Ubiquitous expanded tumor TCRs were detected in blood more often at tumor resection than at routine follow-up.

CDR3 length: 15 amino acids, cysteine to phenylalanine. Of the read, only the CDR3 DNA is kept; its 45 bases are in frame from base 1. V has 0 bases trimmed and J has 10 bases trimmed; junction bases matching no gene number 10. CDR1 and CDR2 are drawn from the germline V gene: SGHRS, YFSETQ. The library relied on 5' RACE. The sequencer was a NextSeq 500. The TCR library protocol attached a unique molecular identifier to each TCR cDNA molecule to allow correction of PCR and sequencing errors. On the authors' methods: TCR identification, UMI-based error correction and CDR3 extraction were performed with Decombinator tools. TCRs above a frequency of 2 per 1,000, corresponding to the top 1% of the tumor frequency distribution, were defined as expanded. Each repertoire was subsampled 100 times to 5,000 TCRs, after which Renyi diversity was computed with the R vegan package. To build CDR3 similarity networks, amino acid triplet string-kernel similarity was used, and CDR3s were connected when their pairwise similarity was above 0.82. TCRdb took the public reads, trimmed them with fastp at Q25, ran MiXCR for clone calling and kept in-frame beta chains. Rows are unified per CDR3 protein, each entry keeping the most common DNA and genes. In this record, the V and J calls reflect TCRdb's handling and not the investigators' own analysis. The sample table contains approximately 49,000 distinct CDR3 sequences; only one count was recorded for roughly 5.2% of them. The leading ten clones occupy 8.5% to 14% of the sample.

The sample's time point, from its label and the paper: sample taken at primary tumor resection. Donors were 72 patients with early-stage, untreated non-small cell lung cancer from the lung TRACERx cohort. For TCR sequencing, whole RNA was extracted from tumor and nontumor lung tissue, or from cryopreserved PBMC samples, and no cell sorting was done. A patient was chosen for TCR sequencing only when enough RNA was available from at least two tumor regions. This clonotype was detected many times. The target of this receptor is not known. Base qualities were left out, and no much larger clone turns up one base away.

In this chain, TRBV5-1 is recombined with TRBJ2-1, and TRBD2 aligns with 7 junction nucleotides. The receptor was derived from a male donor with early-stage non-small cell lung cancer. The specimen comprised PBMCs, sampled at surgery. The nucleotide sequence reads as follows: TGCGCCAGCAGCTTGGACACCGGGGGGAGAAGGGAGCAGTTCTTC. Its translation is CASSLDTGGRREQFF.